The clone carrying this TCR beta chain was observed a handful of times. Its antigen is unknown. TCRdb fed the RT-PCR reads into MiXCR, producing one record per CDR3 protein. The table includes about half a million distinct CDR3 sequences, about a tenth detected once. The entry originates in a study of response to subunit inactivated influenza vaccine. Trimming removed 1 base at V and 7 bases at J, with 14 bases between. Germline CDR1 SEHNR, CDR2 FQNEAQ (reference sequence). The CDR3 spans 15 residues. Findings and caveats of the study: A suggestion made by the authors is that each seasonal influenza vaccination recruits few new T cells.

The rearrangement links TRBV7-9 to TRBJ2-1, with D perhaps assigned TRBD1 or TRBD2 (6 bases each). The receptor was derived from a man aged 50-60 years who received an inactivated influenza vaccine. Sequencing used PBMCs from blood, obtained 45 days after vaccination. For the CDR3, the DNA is TGTGCCAGCAGCTTAGGAGGGGGGCTGTTTAATGAGCAGTTCTTC. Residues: CASSLGGGLFNEQFF.